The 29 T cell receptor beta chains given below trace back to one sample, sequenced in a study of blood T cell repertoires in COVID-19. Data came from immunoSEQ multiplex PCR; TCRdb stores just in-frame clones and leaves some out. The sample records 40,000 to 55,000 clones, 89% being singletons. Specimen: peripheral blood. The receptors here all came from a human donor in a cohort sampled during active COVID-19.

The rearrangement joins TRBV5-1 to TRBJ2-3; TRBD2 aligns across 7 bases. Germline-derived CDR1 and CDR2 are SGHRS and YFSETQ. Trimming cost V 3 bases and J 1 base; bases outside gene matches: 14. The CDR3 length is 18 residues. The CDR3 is CASSSEATSLDGTDTQYF. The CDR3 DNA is TGCGCCAGCAGCTCCGAGGCGACTAGCCTGGATGGCACAGATACGCAGTATTTT. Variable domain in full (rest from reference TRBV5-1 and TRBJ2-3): KAGVTQTPRYLIKTRGQQVTLSCSPISGHRSVSWYQQTPGQGLQFLFEYFSETQRNKGNFPGRFSGRQFSNSRSEMNVSTLELGDSALYLCASSSEATSLDGTDTQYFGPGTRLTVL.

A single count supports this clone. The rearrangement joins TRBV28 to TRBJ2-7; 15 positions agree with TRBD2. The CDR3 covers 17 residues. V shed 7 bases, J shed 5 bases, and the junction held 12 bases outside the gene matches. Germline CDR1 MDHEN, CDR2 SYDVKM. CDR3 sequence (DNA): TGTGCCAGCAAGGACACTAAGGGACTAGCGGGAGGCAACGAGCAGTACTTC. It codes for CASKDTKGLAGGNEQYF.

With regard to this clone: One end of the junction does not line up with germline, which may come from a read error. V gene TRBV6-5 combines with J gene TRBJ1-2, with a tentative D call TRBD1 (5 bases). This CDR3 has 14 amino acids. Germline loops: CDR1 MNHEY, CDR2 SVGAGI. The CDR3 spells CASSSRDPRRGCTF. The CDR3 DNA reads TGTGCCAGCAGTTCCCGGGACCCCCGGAGGGGCTGCACCTTC.

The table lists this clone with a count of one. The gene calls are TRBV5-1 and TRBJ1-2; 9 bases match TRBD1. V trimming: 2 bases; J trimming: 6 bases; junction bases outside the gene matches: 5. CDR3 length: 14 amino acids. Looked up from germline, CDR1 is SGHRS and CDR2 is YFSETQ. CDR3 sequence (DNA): TGCGCCAGCAGCTTACAACAGGGGGCCAATGGCTACACCTTC. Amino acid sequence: CASSLQQGANGYTF.

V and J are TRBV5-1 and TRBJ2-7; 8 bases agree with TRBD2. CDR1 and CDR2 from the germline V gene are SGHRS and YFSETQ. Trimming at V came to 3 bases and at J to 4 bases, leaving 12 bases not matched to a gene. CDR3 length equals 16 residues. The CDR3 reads CASSSPVGGAGYEQYF. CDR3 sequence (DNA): TGCGCCAGCAGCTCCCCCGTCGGGGGGGCCGGGTACGAGCAGTACTTC.

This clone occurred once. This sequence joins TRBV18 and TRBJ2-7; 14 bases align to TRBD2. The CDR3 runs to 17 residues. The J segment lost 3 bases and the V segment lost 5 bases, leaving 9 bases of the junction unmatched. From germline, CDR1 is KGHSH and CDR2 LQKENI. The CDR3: CASSTALGLAGGYEQYF. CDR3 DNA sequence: TGTGCCAGCTCAACGGCATTAGGACTAGCGGGAGGCTACGAGCAGTACTTC.

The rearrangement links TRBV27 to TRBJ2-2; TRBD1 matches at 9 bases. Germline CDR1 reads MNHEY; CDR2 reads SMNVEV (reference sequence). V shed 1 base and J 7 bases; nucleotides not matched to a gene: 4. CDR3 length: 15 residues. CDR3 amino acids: CASSLYRTGVGELFF. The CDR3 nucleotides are TGTGCCAGCAGTTTATACAGGACAGGGGTCGGGGAGCTGTTTTTT.

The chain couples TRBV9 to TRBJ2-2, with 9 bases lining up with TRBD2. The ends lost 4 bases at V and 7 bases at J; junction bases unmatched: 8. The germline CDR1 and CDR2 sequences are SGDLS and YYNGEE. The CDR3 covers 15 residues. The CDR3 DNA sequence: TGTGCCAGCAGCCGTGCGGGGGGGTTGATCGGGGAGCTGTTTTTT. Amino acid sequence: CASSRAGGLIGELFF.

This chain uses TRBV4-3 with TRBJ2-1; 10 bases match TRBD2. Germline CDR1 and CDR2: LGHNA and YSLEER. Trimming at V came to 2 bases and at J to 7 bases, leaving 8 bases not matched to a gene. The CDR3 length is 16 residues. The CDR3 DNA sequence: TGCGCCAGCAGCCAACAAACTAGCGGGGTGGGTAATGAGCAGTTCTTC. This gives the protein CASSQQTSGVGNEQFF.

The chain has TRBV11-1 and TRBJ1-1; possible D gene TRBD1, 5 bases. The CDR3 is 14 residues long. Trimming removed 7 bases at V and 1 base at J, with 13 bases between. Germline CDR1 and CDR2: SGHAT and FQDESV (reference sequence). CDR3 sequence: CASNRGQRNTEAFF. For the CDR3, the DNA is TGTGCCAGCAATCGAGGACAAAGGAACACTGAAGCTTTCTTT.

The chain's CDR3 is CASSAGQGGSGNTIYF. CDR3 nucleotides: TGTGCCAGCTCAGCGGGACAGGGCGGCTCTGGAAACACCATATATTTT. This chain joins TRBV18 and TRBJ1-3; 9 bases match TRBD1. The CDR3 has 16 residues. Losses at the gene ends were 5 bases for V and 0 bases for J; bases not matched to a gene: 5. The germline gives CDR1 KGHSH, CDR2 LQKENI.

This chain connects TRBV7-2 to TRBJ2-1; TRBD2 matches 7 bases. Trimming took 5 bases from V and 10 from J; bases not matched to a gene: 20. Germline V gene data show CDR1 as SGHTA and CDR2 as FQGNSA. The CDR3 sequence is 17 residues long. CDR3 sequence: CASSLATGGGFSSEQFF. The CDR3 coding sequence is TGTGCCAGCAGCCTCGCGACGGGGGGAGGATTTTCGAGCGAGCAGTTCTTC.

CDR3 DNA sequence: TGTGCCAGCAGCTTAGGACAGGGGCTTCAGCCCCAGCATTTT. It codes for CASSLGQGLQPQHF. The J gene is TRBJ1-5, the V gene TRBV7-6, with 8 positions matching TRBD1. The V segment lost 1 base and the J segment 6 bases; nucleotides outside the gene matches: 2. The CDR3 is made up of 14 amino acids. Germline CDR1 SGHVS, CDR2 FNYEAQ.

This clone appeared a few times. This chain's CDR3 is CASSLSTSGRALAKNIQYF. DNA for the CDR3: TGTGCCAGCAGCCTATCGACTAGCGGGAGGGCCCTCGCCAAAAACATTCAGTACTTC. The chain couples TRBV5-4 to TRBJ2-4, with 14 nucleotides matching TRBD2. The germline gives CDR1 SGHNT, CDR2 YYREEE (reference sequence). The J segment lost 1 base and the V segment lost 4 bases, leaving 10 bases of the junction unmatched. The CDR3 length is 19 residues.

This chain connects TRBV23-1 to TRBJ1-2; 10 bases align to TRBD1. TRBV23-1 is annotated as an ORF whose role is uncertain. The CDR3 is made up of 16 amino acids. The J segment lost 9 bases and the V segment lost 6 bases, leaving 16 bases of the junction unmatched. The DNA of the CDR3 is TGCGCCAGCAGCGACAGGGGGCGCGGGAGAAGTTTGTGCTACACCTTC. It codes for CASSDRGRGRSLCYTF.

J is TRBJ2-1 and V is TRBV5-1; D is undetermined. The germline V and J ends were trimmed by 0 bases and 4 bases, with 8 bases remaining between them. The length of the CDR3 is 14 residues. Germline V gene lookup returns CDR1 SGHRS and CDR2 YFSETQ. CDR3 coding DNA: TGCGCCAGCAGCTTGGCTCAGACTTACAATGAGCAGTTCTTC. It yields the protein CASSLAQTYNEQFF.

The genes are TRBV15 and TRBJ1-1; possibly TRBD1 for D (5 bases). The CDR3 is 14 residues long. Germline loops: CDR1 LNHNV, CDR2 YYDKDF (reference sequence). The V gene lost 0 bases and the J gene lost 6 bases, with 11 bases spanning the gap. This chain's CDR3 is CATSRDRGGAEAFF. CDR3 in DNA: TGTGCCACCAGCAGAGATCGCGGGGGGGCTGAAGCTTTCTTT.

The CDR3 spells CASSLGGTGGWSYGYTF. The CDR3 nucleotides are TGTGCCAGCAGCTTAGGAGGGACAGGGGGCTGGAGCTATGGCTACACCTTC. The chain combines TRBV7-2 with TRBJ1-2; 12 bases fit TRBD1. CDR3 length: 17 amino acids. V dropped 1 base and J dropped 4; count of bases not matched to a gene: 7. Germline CDR1 and CDR2: SGHTA and FQGNSA.

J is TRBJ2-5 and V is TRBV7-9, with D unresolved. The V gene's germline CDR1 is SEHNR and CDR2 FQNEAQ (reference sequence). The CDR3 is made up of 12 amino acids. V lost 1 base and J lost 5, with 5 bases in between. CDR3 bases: TGTGCCAGCAGCTTAGTAGTGGAGACCCAGTACTTC. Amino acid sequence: CASSLVVETQYF. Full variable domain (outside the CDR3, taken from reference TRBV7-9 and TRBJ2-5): DTGVSQNPRHKITKRGQNVTFRCDPISEHNRLYWYRQTLGQGPEFLTYFQNEAQLEKSRLLSDRFSAERPKGSFSTLEIQRTEQGDSAMYLCASSLVVETQYFGPGTRLLVL.

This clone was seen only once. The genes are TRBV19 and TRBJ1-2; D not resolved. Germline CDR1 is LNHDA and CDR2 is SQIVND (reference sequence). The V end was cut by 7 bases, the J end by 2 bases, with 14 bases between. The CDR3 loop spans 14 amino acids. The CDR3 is CASNRNSNNYGYTF. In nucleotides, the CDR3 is TGTGCCAGTAATCGAAACAGTAACAACTATGGCTACACCTTC.

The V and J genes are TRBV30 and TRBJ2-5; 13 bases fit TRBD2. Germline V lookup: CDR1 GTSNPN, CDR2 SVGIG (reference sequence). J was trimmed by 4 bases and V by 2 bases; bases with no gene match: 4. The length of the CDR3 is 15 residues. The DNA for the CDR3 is TGTGCCTGGAGTCCGGGACTAGCGGGATTAGAGACCCAGTACTTC. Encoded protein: CAWSPGLAGLETQYF.

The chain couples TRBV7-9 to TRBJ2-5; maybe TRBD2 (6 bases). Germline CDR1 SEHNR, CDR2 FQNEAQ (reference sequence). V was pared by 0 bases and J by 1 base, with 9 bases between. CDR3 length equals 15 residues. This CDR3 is CASSLARGTQETQYF. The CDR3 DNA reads TGTGCCAGCAGCTTAGCGCGCGGGACCCAAGAGACCCAGTACTTC.

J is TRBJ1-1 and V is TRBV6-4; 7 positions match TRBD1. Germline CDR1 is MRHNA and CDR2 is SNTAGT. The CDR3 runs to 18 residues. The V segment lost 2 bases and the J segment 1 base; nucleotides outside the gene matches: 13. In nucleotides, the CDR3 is TGTGCCAGCAGTGACCGCACAGTGTATGACAGGGAGAACACTGAAGCTTTCTTT. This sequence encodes CASSDRTVYDRENTEAFF.

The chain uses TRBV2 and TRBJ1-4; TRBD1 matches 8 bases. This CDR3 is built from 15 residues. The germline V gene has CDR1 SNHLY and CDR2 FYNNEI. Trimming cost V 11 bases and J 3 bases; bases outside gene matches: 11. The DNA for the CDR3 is TGTGCCGGTAGGACAGGGTACTCACCTAATGAAAAACTGTTTTTT. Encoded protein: CAGRTGYSPNEKLFF. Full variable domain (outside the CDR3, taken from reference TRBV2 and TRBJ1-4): EPEVTQTPSHQVTQMGQEVILRCVPISNHLYFYWYRQILGQKVEFLVSFYNNEISEKSEIFDDQFSVERPDGSNFTLKIRSTKLEDSAMYFCAGRTGYSPNEKLFFGSGTQLSVL.

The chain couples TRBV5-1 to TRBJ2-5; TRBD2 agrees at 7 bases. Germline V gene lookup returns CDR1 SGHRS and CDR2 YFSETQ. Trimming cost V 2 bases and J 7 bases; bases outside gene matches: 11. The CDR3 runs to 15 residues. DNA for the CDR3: TGCGCCAGCAGCTTTGAATCTGGGGGGGGACGGACCCAGTACTTC. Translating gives CASSFESGGGRTQYF.

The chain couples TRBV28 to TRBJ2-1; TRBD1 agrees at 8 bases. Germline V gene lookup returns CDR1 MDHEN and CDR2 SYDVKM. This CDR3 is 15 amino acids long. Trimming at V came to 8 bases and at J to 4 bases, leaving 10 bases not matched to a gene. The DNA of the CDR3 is TGTGCCAGCCGAACTACAGGGGGGACGTACAATGAGCAGTTCTTC. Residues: CASRTTGGTYNEQFF.

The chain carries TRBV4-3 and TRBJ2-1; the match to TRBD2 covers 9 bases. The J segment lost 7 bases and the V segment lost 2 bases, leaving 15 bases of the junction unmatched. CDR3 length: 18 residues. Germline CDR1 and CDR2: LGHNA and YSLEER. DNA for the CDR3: TGCGCCAGCAGCCAACGTATCGGGGCCGGGACTAGCACTAATGAGCAGTTCTTC. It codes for CASSQRIGAGTSTNEQFF.

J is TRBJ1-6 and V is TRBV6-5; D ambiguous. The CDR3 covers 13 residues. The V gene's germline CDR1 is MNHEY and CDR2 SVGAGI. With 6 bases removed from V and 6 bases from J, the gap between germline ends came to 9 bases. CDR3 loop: CASSQRPNSPLHF. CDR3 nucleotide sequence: TGTGCCAGCAGCCAGCGACCTAATTCACCCCTCCACTTT.

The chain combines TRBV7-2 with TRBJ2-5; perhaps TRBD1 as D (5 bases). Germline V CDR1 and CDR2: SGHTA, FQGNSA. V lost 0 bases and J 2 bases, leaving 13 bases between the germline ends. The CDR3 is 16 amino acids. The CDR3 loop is CASSLAMQGVQETQYF. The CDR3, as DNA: TGTGCCAGCAGCTTAGCTATGCAAGGGGTACAAGAGACCCAGTACTTC.